A single sample is the source of the 6 T cell receptor beta chains below, sequenced in a study of blood T cell repertoires in COVID-19. Sequencing was performed with immunoSEQ multiplex PCR; in TCRdb, only in-frame clones are kept and a portion is missing. Of approximately 84,000 clones listed, about 80% are singletons. The specimen was peripheral blood. The receptors stem from a man in his fifties or sixties with active or convalescent COVID-19.

The V gene is TRBV7-2, the J gene TRBJ1-3, with a possible D match to TRBD1 (5 bases). The CDR3 contains 15 residues. V was cut by 1 base and J by 4 bases, with 11 bases left in between. The germline gives CDR1 SGHTA, CDR2 FQGNSA. CDR3 coding DNA: TGTGCCAGCAGCTTAGGGGGGGGAGGAGGAAACACCATATATTTT. As protein: CASSLGGGGGNTIYF.

V is TRBV27 and J is TRBJ1-5; D is ambiguous. Deletions cut 5 bases from V and 4 bases from J, with 12 bases between. Germline V lookup: CDR1 MNHEY, CDR2 SMNVEV (reference sequence). The CDR3 sequence is 14 residues long. CDR3 amino acids: CASSGLSGNQPQHF. CDR3 nucleotides: TGTGCCAGCAGTGGGTTATCAGGTAATCAGCCCCAGCATTTT.

This clone turned up a few times. V and J are TRBV10-1 and TRBJ2-2; no clear D gene. Germline V CDR1 and CDR2: WNHNN, SYGVQD (reference sequence). V was pared by 5 bases and J by 7 bases, with 8 bases between. The CDR3 consists of 12 residues. The CDR3 region is CASSRGGGELFF. Here the CDR3 DNA reads TGCGCCAGCAGTCGCGGCGGCGGGGAGCTGTTTTTT.

With respect to this clone: Other DNA sequences in the sample encode the same CDR3. This chain joins TRBV6-5 and TRBJ1-2; weak D call: TRBD1 (5 bases). The germline gives CDR1 MNHEY, CDR2 SVGAGI. V gave up 3 bases and J gave up 2 bases, with 16 bases separating them. This CDR3 has 16 residues. The CDR3 region is CASSYRQGRTNYGYTF. For the CDR3, the DNA is TGTGCCAGCAGTTATCGCCAAGGCAGGACAAACTATGGCTACACCTTC.

V gene TRBV6-5 combines with J gene TRBJ1-2; D perhaps matches TRBD1 (5 bases). This CDR3 spans 14 amino acids. Trimming took off 6 bases at V and 1 base at J, with 12 bases between the two ends. The germline gives CDR1 MNHEY, CDR2 SVGAGI. The CDR3 loop reads CASSYRQHNYGYTF. CDR3 nucleotides: TGTGCCAGCAGCTATAGACAGCATAACTATGGCTACACCTTC.

The chain links TRBV19 to TRBJ1-1; D gene ambiguous. V lost 5 bases and J lost 3, with 13 bases in between. The CDR3 runs 14 residues. CDR1 is LNHDA and CDR2 is SQIVND in the germline V gene (reference sequence). The CDR3 loop reads CASSVVPRDTEAFF. The CDR3 DNA reads as TGTGCCAGTAGTGTCGTTCCCCGGGACACTGAAGCTTTCTTT. Filled out from reference TRBV19 and TRBJ1-1, the complete variable domain reads DGGITQSPKYLFRKEGQNVTLSCEQNLNHDAMYWYRQDPGQGLRLIYYSQIVNDFQKGDIAEGYSVSREKKESFPLTVTSAQKNPTAFYLCASSVVPRDTEAFFGQGTRLTVV.